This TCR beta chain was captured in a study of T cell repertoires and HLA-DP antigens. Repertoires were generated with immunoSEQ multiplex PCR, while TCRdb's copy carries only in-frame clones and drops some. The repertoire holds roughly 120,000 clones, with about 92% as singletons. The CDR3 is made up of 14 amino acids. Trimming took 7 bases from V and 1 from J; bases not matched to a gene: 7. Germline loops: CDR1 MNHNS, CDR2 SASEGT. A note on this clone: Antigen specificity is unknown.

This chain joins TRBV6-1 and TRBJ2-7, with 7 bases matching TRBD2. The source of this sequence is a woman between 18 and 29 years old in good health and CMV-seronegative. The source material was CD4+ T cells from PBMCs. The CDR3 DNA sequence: TGTGCCAGCAATAGACTAGCTGGGTCCTACGAGCAGTACTTC. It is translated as CASNRLAGSYEQYF.